This passage covers 21 T cell receptor beta chains from one sample sequenced in a study of T cells after posttransplantation cyclophosphamide. Sequencing was performed with immunoSEQ multiplex PCR; in TCRdb, only in-frame clones are kept and a portion is missing. This sample has around 12,000 clones, each found more than once. Cyclophosphamide on days +3 and +4 followed busulfan-fludarabine conditioning and a marrow graft. Specimen: PBMCs, collected after allogeneic stem cell transplant with posttransplant cyclophosphamide. These receptors came from a female patient aged 40-49 years who received an allogeneic stem cell transplant from an unrelated donor, was CMV-positive, and had acute GVHD only. A subset of T cells may come from the graft donor.

This clone was found many times. The chain is built from TRBV5-4 and TRBJ2-1; 10 nucleotides agree with TRBD2. This CDR3 is built from 16 residues. Unmatched junction bases numbered 6, after V lost 0 bases and J lost 6 bases. Germline V gives CDR1 SGHNT, CDR2 YYREEE (reference sequence). The CDR3 nucleotides are TGTGCCAGCAGCTTGGGGGGACTAGCGCTTTTCAATGAGCAGTTCTTC. It codes for CASSLGGLALFNEQFF.

This clone occurred many times. The same CDR3 is also encoded by other DNA sequences in this sample. The V gene is TRBV28, the J gene TRBJ2-7; 7 nucleotides align to TRBD2. The CDR3 totals 12 residues. V trimming: 6 bases; J trimming: 4 bases; junction bases outside the gene matches: 3. CDR1 and CDR2 from the germline V gene are MDHEN and SYDVKM. CDR3 DNA sequence: TGTGCCAGCAGCCTTAGCGGGTACGAGCAGTACTTC. Its protein is CASSLSGYEQYF. Together with reference TRBV28 and TRBJ2-7, the CDR3 gives the full variable domain: DVKVTQSSRYLVKRTGEKVFLECVQDMDHENMFWYRQDPGLGLRLIYFSYDVKMKEKGDIPEGYSVSREKKERFSLILESASTNQTSMYLCASSLSGYEQYFGPGTRLTVT.

The J gene is TRBJ1-2, the V gene TRBV29-1; the match to TRBD1 covers 10 bases. This CDR3 has 14 residues. Losses at the gene ends were 4 bases for V and 6 bases for J; bases not matched to a gene: 8. CDR1 SQVTM and CDR2 ANQGSEA come from the germline V gene. CDR3: CSVGLTGGADGYTF. The CDR3 region has the DNA TGCAGCGTTGGCTTGACAGGGGGCGCGGATGGCTACACCTTC.

The chain links TRBV19 to TRBJ2-7; D remains unclear. Germline V lookup: CDR1 LNHDA, CDR2 SQIVND (reference sequence). Between the trimmed V and J ends, which lost 5 bases and 1 base, there was a span of 9 bases. This CDR3 is 13 amino acids long. The CDR3 here is CASSPPGSYEQYF. The CDR3 nucleotides are TGTGCCAGTAGTCCTCCCGGTTCCTACGAGCAGTACTTC.

This clone was found many times. The chain links TRBV6-1 to TRBJ2-1; possible D gene TRBD2, 6 bases. Germline V gene sequence: CDR1 MNHNS, CDR2 SASEGT. V dropped 4 bases and J dropped 4 bases, with 8 bases sitting between them. This CDR3 is 13 amino acids long. DNA for the CDR3: TGTGCCAGCAGTGTAGGAGGGTACAATGAGCAGTTCTTC. It codes for CASSVGGYNEQFF.

This clone was observed a few times. This sequence joins TRBV29-1 and TRBJ2-3; 7 nucleotides line up with TRBD1. The V segment lost 4 bases and the J segment 5 bases; nucleotides outside the gene matches: 6. The germline V gene encodes CDR1 SQVTM and CDR2 ANQGSEA. CDR3 length: 13 residues. The CDR3, as DNA: TGCAGCGTTGGAAGGGGGCGCGGAGATACGCAGTATTTT. Translated: CSVGRGRGDTQYF.

This clone has more than one count but fewer than ten. This chain uses TRBV4-1 with TRBJ2-7; 7 bases fit TRBD1. From germline, CDR1 is MGHRA and CDR2 YSYEKL. The CDR3 totals 16 residues. V lost 4 bases and J lost 0; bases outside the gene matches: 9. The CDR3 reads CASSLTQGPSSYEQYF. CDR3 in DNA: TGCGCCAGCAGCCTCACACAGGGGCCCAGCTCCTACGAGCAGTACTTC.

This clone was observed at least ten times. The chain has TRBV5-1 and TRBJ2-1; 12 bases line up with TRBD1. The CDR3 has 14 amino acids. V lost 9 bases to trimming and J lost 5 bases; unmatched junction nucleotides: 6. CDR1 and CDR2 (germline): SGHRS, YFSETQ. CDR3 sequence (DNA): TGCGCCACCTCGGGACAGGGGGCACACAATGAGCAGTTCTTC. Translating it yields CATSGQGAHNEQFF.

The sample holds many counts of this clone. The J gene is TRBJ1-3, the V gene TRBV5-1, with D uncertain. V was trimmed by 0 bases and J by 1 base, leaving 5 bases between them. CDR1 and CDR2 (germline): SGHRS, YFSETQ. The CDR3 is 14 amino acids. CDR3 residues: CASSLASSGNTIYF. The CDR3 DNA is TGCGCCAGCAGCTTGGCCAGTTCTGGAAACACCATATATTTT.

This sequence joins TRBV18 and TRBJ2-1, with 12 bases identical to TRBD2. The germline V gene has CDR1 KGHSH and CDR2 LQKENI. The CDR3 is 16 residues long. V dropped 3 bases and J dropped 5; count of bases not matched to a gene: 5. In DNA form, the CDR3 reads TGTGCCAGCTCACCGAGACTAGCGGGGGACAACAATGAGCAGTTCTTC. This gives the protein CASSPRLAGDNNEQFF.

CDR3 coding DNA: TGTGCCACCAGCAGAGATCTGGTTGGGGGGACCGGGGAGCTGTTTTTT. This sequence encodes CATSRDLVGGTGELFF. The chain employs TRBV15 and TRBJ2-2; a possible D gene is TRBD2 (6 bases). With 0 bases removed from V and 5 bases from J, the gap between germline ends came to 13 bases. The CDR3 is made up of 16 amino acids. Germline values: CDR1 LNHNV, CDR2 YYDKDF (reference sequence).

This clone was recorded at least ten times. The chain employs TRBV28 and TRBJ1-2; the D is unclear. This CDR3 is built from 13 residues. Germline-derived CDR1 and CDR2 are MDHEN and SYDVKM. V was shortened by 8 bases and J by 4 bases, with 14 bases between the two germline ends. Written as DNA, the CDR3 is TGTGCCAGCCATGGGCAGGCCCTCTATGGCTACACCTTC. Translating gives CASHGQALYGYTF.

This clone was picked up many times. CDR3 nucleotide sequence: TGTGCCAGCAGTTACCGTACTAGCGGGGGAACAGATACGCAGTATTTT. This gives the protein CASSYRTSGGTDTQYF. V gene TRBV6-6 combines with J gene TRBJ2-3, with 11 bases fitting TRBD2. Germline CDR1 is MNHNY and CDR2 is SVGAGI (reference sequence). The CDR3 is 16 residues long. Unmatched junction bases numbered 4, after V lost 2 bases and J lost 3 bases.

In this sample, this clone turned up many times. The chain uses TRBV6-6 and TRBJ2-3; 9 positions match TRBD1. Unmatched junction bases numbered 14, after V lost 5 bases and J lost 8 bases. The CDR3 totals 16 residues. Germline loops: CDR1 MNHNY, CDR2 SVGAGI (reference sequence). CDR3 protein: CASSAAGTGNPGTQYF. The DNA for the CDR3 is TGTGCCAGCAGTGCCGCAGGGACAGGGAACCCAGGTACGCAGTATTTT.

The chain combines TRBV4-1 with TRBJ2-3, with a possible D match to TRBD2 (7 bases). The V end lost 2 bases, the J end lost 2 bases, and 14 bases lay between the germline ends. Germline V gene data show CDR1 as MGHRA and CDR2 as YSYEKL. This CDR3 is 16 amino acids long. The CDR3 DNA reads TGCGCCAGCAGCCAAAGGGGGAGCGGGAACACAGATACGCAGTATTTT. This translates into CASSQRGSGNTDTQYF.

The rearrangement uses TRBV5-1 and TRBJ2-1, with 11 bases that match TRBD2. This CDR3 contains 14 residues. Trimming at V came to 8 bases and at J to 6 bases, leaving 7 bases not matched to a gene. CDR1 SGHRS and CDR2 YFSETQ come from the germline V gene. In DNA form, the CDR3 reads TGCGCCAGTAACCCGGGACTAGCGGCCAATGAGCAGTTCTTC. It is translated as CASNPGLAANEQFF.

This clone was observed a handful of times. This chain uses TRBV19 with TRBJ2-1, with D possibly TRBD2 on 5 matching bases. V was shortened by 1 base and J by 7 bases, with 17 bases between the two germline ends. From germline, CDR1 is LNHDA and CDR2 SQIVND (reference sequence). This CDR3 is built from 16 residues. CDR3 in amino acids: CASSIVGGESANEQFF. The DNA for the CDR3 is TGTGCCAGTAGTATAGTCGGAGGAGAGAGTGCTAATGAGCAGTTCTTC.

This clone was recorded a few times. This rearrangement joins TRBV18 to TRBJ2-5, with D tentatively TRBD2 (5 bases). Trimming pared 5 bases from V and 4 bases from J, leaving 11 bases between. This CDR3 has 13 amino acids. Germline-derived CDR1 and CDR2 are KGHSH and LQKENI. As DNA, the CDR3 is TGTGCCAGCTCATCCCTCCGGGGAGAGACCCAGTACTTC. This gives the protein CASSSLRGETQYF. The complete variable domain, with remaining parts taken from reference TRBV18 and TRBJ2-5, reads NAGVMQNPRHLVRRRGQEARLRCSPMKGHSHVYWYRQLPEEGLKFMVYLQKENIIDESGMPKERFSAEFPKEGPSILRIQQVVRGDSAAYFCASSSLRGETQYFGPGTRLLVL.

The table lists this clone with a few counts. The V call is TRBV7-8, the J call TRBJ2-4; possible D gene TRBD1, 6 bases. The CDR3 covers 17 residues. V was cut by 0 bases and J by 1 base, with 13 bases left in between. Germline CDR1 SGHVS, CDR2 FQNEAQ. CDR3 in DNA: TGTGCCAGCAGCTTAGCCTCAGGGGAAGTGGCCAAAAACATTCAGTACTTC. Protein: CASSLASGEVAKNIQYF.

This clone was picked up a small number of times. This sequence joins TRBV4-3 and TRBJ1-2; 9 nucleotides agree with TRBD1. This CDR3 region has 15 residues. Germline CDR1 reads LGHNA; CDR2 reads YSLEER. Unmatched junction bases numbered 7, after V lost 0 bases and J lost 8 bases. In DNA form, the CDR3 reads TGCGCCAGCAGCCAAGATTTTGGGACAGGGCTCGGCTACACCTTC. Its protein is CASSQDFGTGLGYTF.

The gene calls are TRBV18 and TRBJ2-7; the match to TRBD1 covers 7 bases. The CDR3 sequence is 15 residues long. Germline-derived CDR1 and CDR2 are KGHSH and LQKENI. Unmatched junction bases numbered 11, after V lost 4 bases and J lost 5 bases. In DNA, the CDR3 is TGTGCCAGCTCACTCAGAGAGACAGGGTTTAACGAGCAGTACGTC. Its protein is CASSLRETGFNEQYV.